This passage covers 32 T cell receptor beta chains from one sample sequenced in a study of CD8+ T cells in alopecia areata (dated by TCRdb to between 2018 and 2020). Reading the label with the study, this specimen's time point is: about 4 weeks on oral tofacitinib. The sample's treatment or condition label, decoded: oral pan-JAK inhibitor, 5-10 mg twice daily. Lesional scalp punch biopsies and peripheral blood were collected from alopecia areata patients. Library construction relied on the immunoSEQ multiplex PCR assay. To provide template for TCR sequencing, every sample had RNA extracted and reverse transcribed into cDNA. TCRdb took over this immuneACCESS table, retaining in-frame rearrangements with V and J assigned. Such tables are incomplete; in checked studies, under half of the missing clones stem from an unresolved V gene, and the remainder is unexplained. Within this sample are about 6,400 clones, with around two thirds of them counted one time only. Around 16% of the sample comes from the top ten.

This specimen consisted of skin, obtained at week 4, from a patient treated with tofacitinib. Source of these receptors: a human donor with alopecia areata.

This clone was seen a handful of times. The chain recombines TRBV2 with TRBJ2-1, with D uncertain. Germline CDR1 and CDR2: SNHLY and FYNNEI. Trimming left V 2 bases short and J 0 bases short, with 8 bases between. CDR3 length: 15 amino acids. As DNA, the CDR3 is TGTGCCAGCAGTGAATTTTGGAGCTCCTACAATGAGCAGTTCTTC. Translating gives CASSEFWSSYNEQFF.

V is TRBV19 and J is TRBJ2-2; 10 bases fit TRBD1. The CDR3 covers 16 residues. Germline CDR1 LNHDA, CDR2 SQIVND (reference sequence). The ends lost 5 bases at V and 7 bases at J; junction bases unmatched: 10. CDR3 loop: CASSAPTGGQYGELFF. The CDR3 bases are TGTGCCAGTAGTGCCCCGACAGGGGGCCAGTACGGGGAGCTGTTTTTT.

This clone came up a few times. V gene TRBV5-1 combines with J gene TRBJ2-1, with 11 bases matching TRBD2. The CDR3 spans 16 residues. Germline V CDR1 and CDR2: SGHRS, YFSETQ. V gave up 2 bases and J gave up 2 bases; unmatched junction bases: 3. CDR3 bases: TGCGCCAGCAGCTTCGGGGGACTAGCGGCCTACAATGAGCAGTTCTTC. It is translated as CASSFGGLAAYNEQFF.

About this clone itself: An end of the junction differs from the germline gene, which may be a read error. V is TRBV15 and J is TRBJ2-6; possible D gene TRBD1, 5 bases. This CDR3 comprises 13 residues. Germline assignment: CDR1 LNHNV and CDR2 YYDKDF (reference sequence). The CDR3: CATSYSGANILTF. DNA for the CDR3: TGTGCCACCAGCTACTCTGGGGCCAACATCCTGACTTTC.

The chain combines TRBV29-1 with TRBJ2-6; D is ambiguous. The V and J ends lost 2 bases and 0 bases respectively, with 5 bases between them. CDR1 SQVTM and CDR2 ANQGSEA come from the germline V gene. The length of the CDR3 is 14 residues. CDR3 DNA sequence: TGCAGCGTTGAAAGCAGCTCTGGGGCCAACGTCCTGACTTTC. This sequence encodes CSVESSSGANVLTF.

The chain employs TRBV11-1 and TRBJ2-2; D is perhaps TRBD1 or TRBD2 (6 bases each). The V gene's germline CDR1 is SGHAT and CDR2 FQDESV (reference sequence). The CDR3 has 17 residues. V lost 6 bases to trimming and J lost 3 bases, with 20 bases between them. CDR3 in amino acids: CASRGLLGTPYTGELFF. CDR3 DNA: TGTGCCAGCAGGGGACTCCTCGGGACACCATACACCGGGGAGCTGTTTTTT.

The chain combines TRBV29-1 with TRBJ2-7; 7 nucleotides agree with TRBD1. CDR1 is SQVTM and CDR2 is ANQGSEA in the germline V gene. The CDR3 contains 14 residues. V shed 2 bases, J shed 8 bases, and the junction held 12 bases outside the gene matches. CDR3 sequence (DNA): TGCAGCGTTGAAAATCCCGGACAGGCCGGGAAGCAGTACTTC. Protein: CSVENPGQAGKQYF.

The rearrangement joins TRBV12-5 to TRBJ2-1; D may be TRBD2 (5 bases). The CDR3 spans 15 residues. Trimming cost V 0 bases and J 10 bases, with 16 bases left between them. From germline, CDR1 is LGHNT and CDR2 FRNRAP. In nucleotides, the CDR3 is TGTGCTAGTGGTTTGGTACTTCGAGGGCCTAAAGAGCAGTTCTTC. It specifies CASGLVLRGPKEQFF.

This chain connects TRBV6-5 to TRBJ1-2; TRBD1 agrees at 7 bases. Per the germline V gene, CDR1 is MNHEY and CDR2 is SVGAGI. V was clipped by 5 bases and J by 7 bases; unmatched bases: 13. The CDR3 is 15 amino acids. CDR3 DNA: TGTGCCAGCAGTACCCCGGGACAGCTTAGGGGTGGCTACACCTTC. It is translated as CASSTPGQLRGGYTF.

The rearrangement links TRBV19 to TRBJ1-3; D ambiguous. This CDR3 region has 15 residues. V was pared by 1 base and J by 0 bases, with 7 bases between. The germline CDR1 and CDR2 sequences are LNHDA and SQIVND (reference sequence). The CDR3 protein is CASSIVRSSGNTIYF. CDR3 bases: TGTGCCAGTAGTATAGTGCGGAGCTCTGGAAACACCATATATTTT. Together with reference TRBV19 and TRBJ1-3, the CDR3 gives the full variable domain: DGGITQSPKYLFRKEGQNVTLSCEQNLNHDAMYWYRQDPGQGLRLIYYSQIVNDFQKGDIAEGYSVSREKKESFPLTVTSAQKNPTAFYLCASSIVRSSGNTIYFGEGSWLTVV.

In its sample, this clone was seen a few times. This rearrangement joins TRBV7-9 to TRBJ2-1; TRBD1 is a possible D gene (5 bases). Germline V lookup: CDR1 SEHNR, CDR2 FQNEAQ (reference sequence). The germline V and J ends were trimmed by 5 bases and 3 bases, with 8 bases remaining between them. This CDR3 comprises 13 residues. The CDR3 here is CASSQGDYNEQFF. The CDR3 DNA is TGTGCCAGCAGCCAAGGGGACTACAATGAGCAGTTCTTC.

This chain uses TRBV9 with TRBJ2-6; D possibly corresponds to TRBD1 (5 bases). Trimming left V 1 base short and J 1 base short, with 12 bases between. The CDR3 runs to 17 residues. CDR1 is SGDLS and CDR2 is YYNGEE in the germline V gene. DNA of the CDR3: TGTGCCAGCAGCGTATTTTCGACAGTTTCTGGGGCCAACGTCCTGACTTTC. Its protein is CASSVFSTVSGANVLTF.

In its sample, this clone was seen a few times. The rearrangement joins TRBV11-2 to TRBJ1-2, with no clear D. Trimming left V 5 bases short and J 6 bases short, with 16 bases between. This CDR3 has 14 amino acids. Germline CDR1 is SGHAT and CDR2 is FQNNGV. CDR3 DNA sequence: TGTGCCAGCAGCAAGGCCTTCAGACGGGATGGCTACACCTTC. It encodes CASSKAFRRDGYTF.

This CDR3 is CASSVGGGIGGNTIYF. The CDR3 DNA reads as TGTGCCAGCAGCGTAGGAGGGGGAATCGGTGGAAACACCATATATTTT. This chain links TRBV9 with TRBJ1-3; maybe TRBD1 (6 bases). From germline, CDR1 is SGDLS and CDR2 YYNGEE. The CDR3 sequence is 16 residues long. V was shortened by 0 bases and J by 3 bases, with 13 bases between the two germline ends.

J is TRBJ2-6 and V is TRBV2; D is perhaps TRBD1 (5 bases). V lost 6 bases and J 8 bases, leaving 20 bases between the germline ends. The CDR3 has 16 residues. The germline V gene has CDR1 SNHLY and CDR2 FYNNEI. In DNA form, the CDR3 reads TGTGCCAGCAGGGTCCGAAGCAGGGAAGGATCCAACGTCCTGACTTTC. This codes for CASRVRSREGSNVLTF.

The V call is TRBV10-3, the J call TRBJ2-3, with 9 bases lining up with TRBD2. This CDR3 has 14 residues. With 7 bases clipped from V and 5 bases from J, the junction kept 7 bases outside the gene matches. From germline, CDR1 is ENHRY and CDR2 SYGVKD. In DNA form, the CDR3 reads TGTGCCATCAATGGCGGGAGGGCCGTAGATACGCAGTATTTT. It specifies CAINGGRAVDTQYF.

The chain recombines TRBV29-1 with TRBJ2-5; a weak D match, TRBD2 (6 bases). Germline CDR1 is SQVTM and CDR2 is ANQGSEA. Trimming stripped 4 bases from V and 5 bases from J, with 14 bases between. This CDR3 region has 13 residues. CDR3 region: CSVVGGVRETQYF. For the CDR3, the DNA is TGCAGCGTTGTTGGAGGGGTTAGGGAGACCCAGTACTTC.

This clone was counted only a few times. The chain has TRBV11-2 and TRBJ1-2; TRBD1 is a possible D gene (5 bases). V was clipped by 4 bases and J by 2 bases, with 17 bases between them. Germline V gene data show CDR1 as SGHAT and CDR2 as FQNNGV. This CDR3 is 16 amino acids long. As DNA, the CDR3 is TGTGCCAGCAGCTCCGTGCGGACACAGAGAAACTATGGCTACACCTTC. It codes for CASSSVRTQRNYGYTF.

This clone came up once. CDR3 residues: CASSYPAQETQYF. CDR3 bases: TGTGCCAGCAGTTACCCAGCCCAAGAGACCCAGTACTTC. The chain joins TRBV28 to TRBJ2-5; D is unresolved. CDR1 is MDHEN, CDR2 SYDVKM, per germline. The ends were cut back, 4 bases at V and 1 base at J, with 7 bases in the middle. CDR3 size: 13 residues.

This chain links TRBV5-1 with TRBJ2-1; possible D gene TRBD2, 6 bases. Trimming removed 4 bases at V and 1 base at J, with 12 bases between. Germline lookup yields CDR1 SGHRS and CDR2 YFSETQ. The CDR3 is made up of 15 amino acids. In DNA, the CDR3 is TGCGCCAGCAGCCCGGACGCGGGGTCCTACAATGAGCAGTTCTTC. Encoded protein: CASSPDAGSYNEQFF. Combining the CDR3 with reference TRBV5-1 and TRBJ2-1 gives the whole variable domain KAGVTQTPRYLIKTRGQQVTLSCSPISGHRSVSWYQQTPGQGLQFLFEYFSETQRNKGNFPGRFSGRQFSNSRSEMNVSTLELGDSALYLCASSPDAGSYNEQFFGPGTRLTVL.

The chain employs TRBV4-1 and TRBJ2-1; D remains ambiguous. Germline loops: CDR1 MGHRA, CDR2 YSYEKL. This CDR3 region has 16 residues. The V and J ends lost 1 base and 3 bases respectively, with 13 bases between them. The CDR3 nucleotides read TGCGCCAGCAGCCAAGTGGACCTTATGATCTACAATGAGCAGTTCTTC. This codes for CASSQVDLMIYNEQFF.

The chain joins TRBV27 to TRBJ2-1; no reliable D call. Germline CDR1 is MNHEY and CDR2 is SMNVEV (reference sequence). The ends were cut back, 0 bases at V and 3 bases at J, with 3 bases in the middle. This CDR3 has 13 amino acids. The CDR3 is CASSLSSYNEQFF. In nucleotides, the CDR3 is TGTGCCAGCAGTTTATCCAGCTACAATGAGCAGTTCTTC.

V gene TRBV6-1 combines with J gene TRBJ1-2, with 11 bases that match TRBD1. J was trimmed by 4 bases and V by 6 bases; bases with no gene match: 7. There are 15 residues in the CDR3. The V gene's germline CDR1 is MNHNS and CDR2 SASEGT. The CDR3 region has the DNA TGTGCCAGCAGGGGAGGACAGGGGGCGACCTATGGCTACACCTTC. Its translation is CASRGGQGATYGYTF.

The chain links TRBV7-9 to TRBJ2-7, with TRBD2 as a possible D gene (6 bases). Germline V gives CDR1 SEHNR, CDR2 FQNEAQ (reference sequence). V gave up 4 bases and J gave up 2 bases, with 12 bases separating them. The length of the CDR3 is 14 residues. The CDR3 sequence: CASSSNSGAYEQYF. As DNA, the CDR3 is TGTGCCAGCAGCTCAAACTCGGGGGCCTACGAGCAGTACTTC.

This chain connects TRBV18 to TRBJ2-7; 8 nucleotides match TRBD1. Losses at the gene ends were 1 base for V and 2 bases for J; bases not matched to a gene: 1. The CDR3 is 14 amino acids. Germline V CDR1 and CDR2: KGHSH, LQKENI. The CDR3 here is CASSPRQGTYEQYF. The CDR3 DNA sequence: TGTGCCAGCTCACCACGACAGGGGACCTACGAGCAGTACTTC.

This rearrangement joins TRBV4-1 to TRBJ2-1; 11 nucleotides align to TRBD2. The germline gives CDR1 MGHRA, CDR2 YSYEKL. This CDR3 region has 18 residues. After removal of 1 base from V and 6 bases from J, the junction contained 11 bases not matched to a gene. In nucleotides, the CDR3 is TGCGCCAGCAGCCAAGTTGACTTAGGACTAGCGGGTACCAATGAGCAGTTCTTC. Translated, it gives CASSQVDLGLAGTNEQFF.

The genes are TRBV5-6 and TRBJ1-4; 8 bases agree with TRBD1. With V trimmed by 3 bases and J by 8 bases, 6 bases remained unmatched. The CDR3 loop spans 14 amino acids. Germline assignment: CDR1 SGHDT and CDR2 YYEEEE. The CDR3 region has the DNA TGTGCCAGCAGCTCCAGGGGGCCAGGCGAAAAACTGTTTTTT. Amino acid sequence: CASSSRGPGEKLFF.

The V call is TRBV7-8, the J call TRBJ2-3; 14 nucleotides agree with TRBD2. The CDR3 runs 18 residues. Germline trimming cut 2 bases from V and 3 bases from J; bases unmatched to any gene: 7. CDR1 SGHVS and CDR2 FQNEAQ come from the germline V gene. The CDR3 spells CASSLIRLAGGWTDTQYF. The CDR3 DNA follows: TGTGCCAGCAGCTTAATCAGACTAGCGGGAGGGTGGACAGATACGCAGTATTTT.

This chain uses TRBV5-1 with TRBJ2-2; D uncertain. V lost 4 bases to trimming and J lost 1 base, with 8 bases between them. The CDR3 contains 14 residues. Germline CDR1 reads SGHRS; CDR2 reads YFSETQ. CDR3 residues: CASSRGRNTGELFF. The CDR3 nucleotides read TGCGCCAGCAGCCGCGGACGGAACACCGGGGAGCTGTTTTTT.

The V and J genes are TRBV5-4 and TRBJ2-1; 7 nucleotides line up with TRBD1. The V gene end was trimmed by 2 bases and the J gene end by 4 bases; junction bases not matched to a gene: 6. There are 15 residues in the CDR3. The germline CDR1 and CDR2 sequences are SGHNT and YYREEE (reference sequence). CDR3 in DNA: TGTGCCAGCAGCTTAGAGGGGGCTGAGTACAATGAGCAGTTCTTC. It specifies CASSLEGAEYNEQFF.

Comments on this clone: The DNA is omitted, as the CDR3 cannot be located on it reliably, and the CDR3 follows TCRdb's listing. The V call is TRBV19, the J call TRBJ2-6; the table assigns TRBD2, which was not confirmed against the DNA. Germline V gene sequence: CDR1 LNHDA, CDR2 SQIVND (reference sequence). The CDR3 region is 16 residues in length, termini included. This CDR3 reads CASGEGFASGANVPTF.

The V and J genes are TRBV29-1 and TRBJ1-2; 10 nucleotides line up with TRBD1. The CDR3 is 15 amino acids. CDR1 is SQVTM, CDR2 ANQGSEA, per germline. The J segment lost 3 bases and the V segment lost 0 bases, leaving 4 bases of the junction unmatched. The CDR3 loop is CSVEEDRGPHYGYTF. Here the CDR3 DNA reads TGCAGCGTTGAAGAAGACAGGGGGCCTCACTATGGCTACACCTTC.